Shown below are 10 T cell receptor beta chains from a single sample sequenced in a study of CD8 T cells in ankylosing spondylitis. Each CDR3 protein gets one entry after TCRdb re-called the 5' RACE reads with MiXCR. The sample lists some 140,000 distinct CDR3 sequences, roughly 10% seen once, with over 4% in the top ten. Sequenced: blood, either unsorted or a sorted T cell fraction (not recorded which). The receptors originated from a female donor with ankylosing spondylitis or in good health (not recorded which).

The chain recombines TRBV20-1 with TRBJ2-2; 9 bases line up with TRBD1. Germline CDR1 and CDR2: DFQATT and SNEGSKA (reference sequence). The CDR3 length is 16 residues. V shed 0 bases, J shed 5 bases, and the junction held 7 bases outside the gene matches. CDR3 DNA sequence: TGCAGTGCTAGAGATTCGGGACAGGGAAATACCGGGGAGCTGTTTTTT. Translated, it gives CSARDSGQGNTGELFF.

There are many counts of this clonotype. V is TRBV24-1 and J is TRBJ1-5, with unresolved D. This CDR3 has 14 residues. Germline V gives CDR1 KGHDR, CDR2 SFDVKD. V gave up 3 bases and J gave up 6 bases, with 11 bases separating them. Written as DNA, the CDR3 is TGTGCCACCAGTGATCCCTCATCCACTCAGCCCCAGCATTTT. Residues: CATSDPSSTQPQHF.

This clonotype was observed a few times. The gene calls are TRBV20-1 and TRBJ2-1; 10 positions agree with TRBD2. V dropped 0 bases and J dropped 5; count of bases not matched to a gene: 4. Germline values: CDR1 DFQATT, CDR2 SNEGSKA (reference sequence). The CDR3 totals 15 residues. CDR3 in amino acids: CSARDRLAGHNEQFF. The CDR3 DNA reads TGCAGTGCTAGAGATCGACTAGCGGGCCACAATGAGCAGTTCTTC.

This clonotype showed up many times. The V gene is TRBV20-1, the J gene TRBJ2-7, with D perhaps being TRBD1 or TRBD2 (6 bases each). With 1 base removed from V and 5 bases from J, the gap between germline ends came to 21 bases. Germline V gives CDR1 DFQATT, CDR2 SNEGSKA (reference sequence). The CDR3 runs to 16 residues. The CDR3 is CSARGPYSGERDEQYF. The CDR3 coding sequence is TGCAGTGCTAGAGGTCCATACTCAGGGGAGCGGGACGAGCAGTACTTC.

In its sample, this clonotype was seen many times. The gene calls are TRBV5-1 and TRBJ2-1; no firm D call. This CDR3 is 15 amino acids long. Germline values: CDR1 SGHRS, CDR2 YFSETQ. The V gene lost 1 base and the J gene lost 5 bases, with 13 bases spanning the gap. CDR3 sequence reads: CASSLNPNRDNEQFF. The CDR3 nucleotides read TGCGCCAGCAGCTTGAATCCGAATCGAGACAATGAGCAGTTCTTC. Full variable domain (remainder filled in from reference TRBV5-1 and TRBJ2-1): KAGVTQTPRYLIKTRGQQVTLSCSPISGHRSVSWYQQTPGQGLQFLFEYFSETQRNKGNFPGRFSGRQFSNSRSEMNVSTLELGDSALYLCASSLNPNRDNEQFFGPGTRLTVL.

There are many counts of this clonotype. The chain couples TRBV5-1 to TRBJ2-1; possible D gene TRBD1, 5 bases. The germline CDR1 and CDR2 sequences are SGHRS and YFSETQ. With 3 bases removed from V and 5 bases from J, the gap between germline ends came to 9 bases. The CDR3 is 13 amino acids. In DNA form, the CDR3 reads TGCGCCAGCAGCTACGACAGAAACAATGAGCAGTTCTTC. Translated, it gives CASSYDRNNEQFF.

This clonotype was counted at least ten times. V usage is TRBV20-1 and J usage is TRBJ2-2; 8 positions match TRBD2. V dropped 6 bases and J dropped 0; count of bases not matched to a gene: 9. CDR1 is DFQATT and CDR2 is SNEGSKA in the germline V gene (reference sequence). This CDR3 comprises 16 residues. The CDR3 here is CSADRAREANTGELFF. The CDR3 nucleotides are TGCAGTGCCGATAGGGCGCGGGAGGCGAACACCGGGGAGCTGTTTTTT.

There are many counts of this clonotype. The rearrangement links TRBV5-1 to TRBJ1-2, with D possibly matching TRBD1 (5 bases). The germline gives CDR1 SGHRS, CDR2 YFSETQ. This CDR3 has 13 residues. V was trimmed by 6 bases and J by 2 bases, leaving 11 bases between them. CDR3: CASTEGTNYGYTF. In DNA, the CDR3 is TGCGCCAGCACGGAGGGGACGAACTATGGCTACACCTTC.

This clonotype was picked up many times. The chain recombines TRBV10-3 with TRBJ1-1; D ambiguous. The germline gives CDR1 ENHRY, CDR2 SYGVKD. Trimming removed 9 bases from V and 4 bases from J, with 15 bases in between. The CDR3 length is 13 residues. This CDR3 is CAITWARATEAFF. The DNA for the CDR3 is TGTGCCATTACATGGGCTAGGGCCACTGAAGCTTTCTTT.

This clonotype was found many times. CDR3 residues: CASSLFPQPQHF. The CDR3 DNA sequence: TGTGCCAGCAGTTTATTCCCCCAGCCCCAGCATTTT. V usage is TRBV28 and J usage is TRBJ1-5, with no clear D. The germline CDR1 and CDR2 sequences are MDHEN and SYDVKM. CDR3 length equals 12 residues. Trimming cost V 1 base and J 7 bases, with 5 bases left between them. The entire variable domain, with the rest obtained from reference TRBV28 and TRBJ1-5, is as follows: DVKVTQSSRYLVKRTGEKVFLECVQDMDHENMFWYRQDPGLGLRLIYFSYDVKMKEKGDIPEGYSVSREKKERFSLILESASTNQTSMYLCASSLFPQPQHFGDGTRLSIL.